This T cell receptor beta chain is drawn from a study of blood T cell repertoires in COVID-19. J lost 8 bases, V lost 2 bases, and 10 bases had no gene match. Germline values: CDR1 LGHDT, CDR2 YNNKEL (reference sequence). The CDR3 length is 15 residues. Clinical history reported by participants formed the basis on which cohorts were assigned. Produced via immunoSEQ multiplex PCR; TCRdb's table is partial and in-frame only. This sample has approximately 220,000 clones, with around four fifths found just once. V is TRBV3-1 (or the pseudogene TRBV3-2) and J is TRBJ1-2, with 8 bases that match TRBD1. Sequenced material: PBMCs or T cells enriched from blood (not recorded which). The sequence derives from a woman aged 40 to 50 who had been exposed to COVID-19. The CDR3, as DNA: TGTGCCAGCAGCCAAACAGGGGGGGGAACTAAGGGCTACACCTTC. This gives the protein CASSQTGGGTKGYTF.